This T cell receptor (beta chain) originates from a study of shared clonotypes between healthy human individuals. CDR1 and CDR2 from the germline V gene are MNHNS and SASEGT. The CDR3 consists of 14 residues. With 2 bases removed from V and 2 bases from J, the gap between germline ends came to 8 bases. TCRdb keeps only in-frame clones here, not all; method: immunoSEQ multiplex PCR. Of 2 million to 2.5 million clones detected, more than 90% appear once; the ten largest clones hold roughly 0.13%. The receptor comes from a man aged 18-30 years in good health. Source material: naive CD4+ T cells sorted from blood. Subset given: CD45RA+ positively selected. This chain links TRBV6-1 with TRBJ2-3; TRBD1 might be the D (5 bases). The CDR3 nucleotides are TGTGCCAGCAGTGAACTGGGGCCCACAGATACGCAGTATTTT. This translates into CASSELGPTDTQYF.